Below, 21 T cell receptor beta chains from the same sample are listed, as sequenced in a study of OX40 agonist ivuxolimab in advanced cancers. The method was immunoSEQ multiplex PCR; TCRdb's version includes in-frame clones alone and lacks a portion of them. The sample consists of about 69,000 clones, roughly 84% of them appearing once. This material consisted of CD4+ or CD8+ T cells sorted from blood, taken in a trial of the OX40 agonist ivuxolimab. All receptors derive from an adult with an advanced solid tumor such as melanoma, head and neck, liver or kidney cancer.

The chain is built from TRBV11-3 and TRBJ1-3; D is unresolved. This CDR3 contains 12 residues. Germline CDR1 is SGHNT and CDR2 is YENEEA. V lost 5 bases to trimming and J lost 4 bases, with 6 bases between them. DNA for the CDR3: TGTGCCAGCAGCGAAGCCGGAAACACCATATATTTT. Translating gives CASSEAGNTIYF.

The J gene is TRBJ2-5, the V gene TRBV15, with TRBD2 matching over 8 bases. The germline gives CDR1 LNHNV, CDR2 YYDKDF (reference sequence). Trimming took 1 base from V and 4 from J; bases not matched to a gene: 5. The CDR3 length is 15 residues. The chain's CDR3 is CATSRAGGPRETQYF. CDR3 nucleotides: TGTGCCACCAGCAGAGCGGGAGGGCCTCGAGAGACCCAGTACTTC.

The V call is TRBV18, the J call TRBJ2-3, with TRBD1 as a possible D gene (5 bases). V was shortened by 2 bases and J by 3 bases, with 12 bases between the two germline ends. The CDR3 has 15 residues. The V gene's germline CDR1 is KGHSH and CDR2 LQKENI. This chain's CDR3 is CASSPGREETDTQYF. The CDR3 nucleotides are TGTGCCAGCTCACCAGGCAGGGAAGAGACAGATACGCAGTATTTT.

This rearrangement joins TRBV7-9 to TRBJ1-6; the D gene is possibly TRBD1 (5 bases). This CDR3 comprises 16 residues. Germline V lookup: CDR1 SEHNR, CDR2 FQNEAQ (reference sequence). V was clipped by 4 bases and J by 6 bases, with 16 bases between them. The CDR3: CASSSSAGTLNSPLHF. CDR3 sequence (DNA): TGTGCCAGCAGCTCATCGGCAGGGACCCTTAATTCACCCCTCCACTTT.

This clone was seen once. The chain employs TRBV16 and TRBJ2-7; no definite D call. This CDR3 spans 16 amino acids. Germline loops: CDR1 KGHSY, CDR2 FQNENV. V lost 2 bases and J 6 bases, leaving 20 bases between the germline ends. CDR3 bases: TGTGCCAGCAGCCAAATTTTAATCCGGACCGTGGGCGAGCAGTACTTC. It is translated as CASSQILIRTVGEQYF.

The V and J genes are TRBV7-9 and TRBJ2-6; no definite D call. Germline lookup yields CDR1 SEHNR and CDR2 FQNEAQ (reference sequence). V lost 3 bases and J 0 bases, leaving 9 bases between the germline ends. The CDR3 totals 16 residues. CDR3 sequence: CASSLWAASGANVLTF. CDR3 DNA: TGTGCCAGCAGCTTGTGGGCAGCCTCTGGGGCCAACGTCCTGACTTTC. Combining the CDR3 with reference TRBV7-9 and TRBJ2-6 gives the whole variable domain DTGVSQNPRHKITKRGQNVTFRCDPISEHNRLYWYRQTLGQGPEFLTYFQNEAQLEKSRLLSDRFSAERPKGSFSTLEIQRTEQGDSAMYLCASSLWAASGANVLTFGAGSRLTVL.

This clone has a handful of counts. This rearrangement joins TRBV10-3 to TRBJ2-5, with TRBD1 matching over 7 bases. V lost 6 bases, J lost 3 bases, and 7 bases stayed unmatched. Germline V gives CDR1 ENHRY, CDR2 SYGVKD. This CDR3 has 14 amino acids. As DNA, the CDR3 is TGTGCCATCAGGAAACAAACAGGGGAAGAGACCCAGTACTTC. Translation gives CAIRKQTGEETQYF.

The chain recombines TRBV5-1 with TRBJ2-5, with 10 positions matching TRBD1. The better agreement between TRBJ2-7 and the DNA end casts doubt on the J call. The CDR3 sequence is 15 residues long. Germline loops: CDR1 SGHRS, CDR2 YFSETQ. The CDR3, as DNA: TGCGCCAGCAGCTTGGCTCCGGGACAGGGGTACGAGCAGTACTTC. The encoded protein is CASSLAPGQGYEQYF.

This clone was observed a few times. V gene TRBV14 combines with J gene TRBJ1-1; 8 bases align to TRBD1. The CDR3 spans 13 residues. Germline assignment: CDR1 SGHDN and CDR2 FVKESK. V gave up 5 bases and J gave up 4 bases; unmatched junction bases: 3. The CDR3 bases are TGTGCCAGCAGCTACACAGGGGGCACTGAAGCTTTCTTT. This gives the protein CASSYTGGTEAFF.

This clone turned up a few times. The chain links TRBV2 to TRBJ1-5; a weak D match, TRBD1 (5 bases). V lost 6 bases and J lost 10, with 16 bases in between. Germline V gene sequence: CDR1 SNHLY, CDR2 FYNNEI. The CDR3 has 13 amino acids. The CDR3 here is CASRGTVSGPQHF. The CDR3 DNA follows: TGTGCCAGCAGGGGGACGGTTAGCGGACCCCAGCATTTT.

This chain links TRBV29-1 with TRBJ1-4; 12 bases align to TRBD1. CDR3 length equals 14 residues. The germline gives CDR1 SQVTM, CDR2 ANQGSEA. The V gene end was trimmed by 7 bases and the J gene end by 8 bases; junction bases not matched to a gene: 8. CDR3 region: CSALSGTGGEKLFF. For the CDR3, the DNA is TGCAGCGCCCTCTCCGGGACAGGGGGCGAAAAACTGTTTTTT.

J is TRBJ2-2 and V is TRBV7-6; D not resolved. The ends were cut back, 1 base at V and 6 bases at J, with 18 bases in the middle. CDR1 SGHVS and CDR2 FNYEAQ come from the germline V gene. The CDR3 contains 17 residues. DNA for the CDR3: TGTGCCAGCAGCTTAGGAATTGGAGACTTCATTTCCGGGGAGCTGTTTTTT. Its translation is CASSLGIGDFISGELFF.

The genes are TRBV7-9 and TRBJ1-1; D ambiguous. CDR3 length: 11 amino acids. The V and J ends lost 5 bases and 8 bases respectively, with 9 bases between them. Germline V gene lookup returns CDR1 SEHNR and CDR2 FQNEAQ (reference sequence). CDR3 residues: CASSPEGEAFF. DNA of the CDR3: TGTGCCAGCAGCCCTGAGGGAGAAGCTTTCTTT. The variable domain in full, with the rest retrieved from reference TRBV7-9 and TRBJ1-1, is DTGVSQNPRHKITKRGQNVTFRCDPISEHNRLYWYRQTLGQGPEFLTYFQNEAQLEKSRLLSDRFSAERPKGSFSTLEIQRTEQGDSAMYLCASSPEGEAFFGQGTRLTVV.

In its sample, this clone was seen once. The rearrangement uses TRBV19 and TRBJ2-7; tentative D call: TRBD1 (6 bases). CDR1 is LNHDA, CDR2 SQIVND, per germline (reference sequence). V was shortened by 5 bases and J by 2 bases, with 19 bases between the two germline ends. CDR3 length: 16 residues. The CDR3 loop is CASSPPDSLGAYEQYF. The CDR3 coding sequence is TGTGCCAGTAGTCCACCGGACAGTCTCGGGGCCTACGAGCAGTACTTC.

The chain couples TRBV6-1 to TRBJ2-2; D gene unclear. Germline V gene lookup returns CDR1 MNHNS and CDR2 SASEGT. This CDR3 is built from 22 residues. V lost 8 bases to trimming and J lost 9 bases, with 43 bases between them. DNA of the CDR3: TGTGCCAGCCGTAAAGGCTCAGTTAAGTTTAACATTTATTTGGGTCGTCGCCGGGAGCTGTTTTTT. Its protein is CASRKGSVKFNIYLGRRRELFF.

The gene calls are TRBV19 and TRBJ1-6; 8 bases are a match to TRBD1. The CDR3 has 15 amino acids. Germline assignment: CDR1 LNHDA and CDR2 SQIVND (reference sequence). V was clipped by 6 bases and J by 7 bases; unmatched bases: 8. The CDR3 coding sequence is TGTGCCAGTAGGCCGACAGGGGTAAACAATTCACCCCTCCACTTT. This gives the protein CASRPTGVNNSPLHF.

The chain is built from TRBV2 and TRBJ2-7; D ambiguous. Germline V CDR1 and CDR2: SNHLY, FYNNEI. With 6 bases removed from V and 3 bases from J, the gap between germline ends came to 3 bases. The CDR3 sequence is 10 residues long. CDR3 coding DNA: TGTGCCAGCAGGAACTACGAGCAGTACTTC. Encoded protein: CASRNYEQYF.

This clone has only a few counts. V is TRBV19 and J is TRBJ2-3; the D is unclear. The germline V and J ends were trimmed by 5 bases and 0 bases, with 9 bases remaining between them. CDR1 is LNHDA, CDR2 SQIVND, per germline (reference sequence). The CDR3 contains 14 residues. The CDR3 reads CASSPAPSTDTQYF. CDR3 coding DNA: TGTGCCAGTAGTCCAGCCCCTAGCACAGATACGCAGTATTTT. The variable domain in full, completed from reference TRBV19 and TRBJ2-3, reads DGGITQSPKYLFRKEGQNVTLSCEQNLNHDAMYWYRQDPGQGLRLIYYSQIVNDFQKGDIAEGYSVSREKKESFPLTVTSAQKNPTAFYLCASSPAPSTDTQYFGPGTRLTVL.

The genes are TRBV19 and TRBJ1-1; D gene ambiguous. V shed 4 bases and J shed 4 bases, with 13 bases lying between them. CDR1 and CDR2 (germline): LNHDA, SQIVND (reference sequence). The CDR3 spans 14 residues. In nucleotides, the CDR3 is TGTGCCAGTAGTACGCCGGGTGTGAGCACTGAAGCTTTCTTT. Amino acid sequence: CASSTPGVSTEAFF.

V and J are TRBV7-2 and TRBJ1-2; D ambiguous. The CDR3 has 14 amino acids. CDR1 is SGHTA, CDR2 FQGNSA, per germline. Trimming pared 1 base from V and 3 bases from J, leaving 9 bases between. The CDR3 reads CASSLVGQDYGYTF. CDR3 nucleotide sequence: TGTGCCAGCAGCTTAGTAGGGCAGGACTATGGCTACACCTTC.

This clone was observed a few times. This chain joins TRBV19 and TRBJ1-2; the match to TRBD1 covers 7 bases. Trimming cost V 10 bases and J 4 bases; bases outside gene matches: 12. This CDR3 spans 14 amino acids. Germline values: CDR1 LNHDA, CDR2 SQIVND (reference sequence). In DNA, the CDR3 is TGTGCCACCACCCCGACAGGGTACAGCTATGGCTACACCTTC. As protein: CATTPTGYSYGYTF.